The next 28 T cell receptor beta chains were all read from a single sample in a study of blood T cells in healthy people across ages. Through a sample-barcoded 5' primer and a J-beta primer mix, a second PCR was run for 7 to 11 cycles. TCRdb ran MiXCR on the 5' RACE reads and lists one entry per CDR3 protein. The data contain some 550,000 distinct CDR3 sequences, 47% of them seen just once; the ten biggest clones take up around 23%. Sample: blood. The receptors originated from a man aged 80 or over in good health.

This clonotype was counted a few times. Sequence at one end of the junction differs from germline and may be a read error. V gene TRBV5-1 combines with J gene TRBJ2-1, with 10 bases aligning to TRBD1. Per the germline V gene, CDR1 is SGHRS and CDR2 is YFSETQ. The CDR3 has 15 residues. The CDR3, as DNA: TGTGCCAGCAGCTGGGGACAGGGGTCCTACAATGAGCAGTTCTTC. Its protein product is CASSWGQGSYNEQFF.

The chain recombines TRBV7-2 with TRBJ2-3, with 7 positions matching TRBD1. CDR3 length: 15 residues. The V and J ends lost 4 bases and 6 bases, in that order; junction bases with no gene match: 10. From germline, CDR1 is SGHTA and CDR2 FQGNSA. The CDR3 DNA is TGTGCCAGCAGCTCCACCGAGAACAGGGGCGATACGCAGTATTTT. It codes for CASSSTENRGDTQYF.

Details on this clonotype: This may arise from a read error, as a much more abundant clone is one base away. The chain links TRBV6-6 to TRBJ2-3, with D perhaps TRBD1 (5 bases). The CDR3 is 17 amino acids. CDR1 is MNHNY and CDR2 is SVGAGI in the germline V gene (reference sequence). CDR3 in amino acids: CASSYSNAASDTGTQYF. The CDR3 bases are TGTGCCAGCAGTTACTCGAATGCGGCGTCGGACACAGGTACGCAGTATTTT.

This clonotype came up many times. V and J are TRBV29-1 and TRBJ2-4; no firm D call. The CDR3 loop spans 11 amino acids. Germline lookup yields CDR1 SQVTM and CDR2 ANQGSEA. Deletions cut 4 bases from V and 9 bases from J, with 10 bases between. CDR3 bases: TGCAGCGTTGCTTTCGGAGCCATTCAGTACTTC. It codes for CSVAFGAIQYF.

The sample holds many counts of this clonotype. The V gene is TRBV6-6, the J gene TRBJ2-3, with 9 bases that match TRBD2. Germline CDR1 is MNHNY and CDR2 is SVGAGI (reference sequence). V lost 2 bases, J lost 2 bases, and 5 bases stayed unmatched. This CDR3 region has 16 residues. The CDR3 region has the DNA TGTGCCAGCAGTTACCCCCTAGCGGGGACCACAGATACGCAGTATTTT. Translated, it gives CASSYPLAGTTDTQYF.

The chain uses TRBV27 and TRBJ2-5; possibly TRBD1 or TRBD2 for D (5 bases each). This CDR3 has 13 amino acids. Germline V lookup: CDR1 MNHEY, CDR2 SMNVEV (reference sequence). V was pared by 6 bases and J by 11 bases, with 19 bases between. The CDR3 sequence: CASSPWGGTKQYF. CDR3 nucleotide sequence: TGTGCCAGCAGCCCATGGGGTGGGACCAAGCAGTACTTC.

This clonotype has a handful of counts. The chain recombines TRBV20-1 with TRBJ1-2; 7 nucleotides match TRBD1. Trimming removed 3 bases from V and 1 base from J; junction bases left unmatched: 11. The CDR3 has 16 residues. Germline V lookup: CDR1 DFQATT, CDR2 SNEGSKA (reference sequence). The CDR3 nucleotides read TGCAGTGCTAGCCCGCCCGGGACAGTCATTAACTATGGCTACACCTTC. Translating gives CSASPPGTVINYGYTF.

The CDR3 DNA reads TGTGCCAGCAGTGAAAGCTTTAGCACAGATACGCAGTATTTT. This codes for CASSESFSTDTQYF. The chain has TRBV6-1 and TRBJ2-3; no definite D call. The V gene lost 2 bases and the J gene lost 0 bases, with 6 bases spanning the gap. The CDR3 has 14 amino acids. Germline loops: CDR1 MNHNS, CDR2 SASEGT.

This clonotype occurred once. The chain employs TRBV4-2 and TRBJ1-3; D ambiguous. CDR3 size: 15 residues. The germline gives CDR1 LGHNA, CDR2 YNFKEQ. V gave up 4 bases and J gave up 0 bases, with 10 bases separating them. The CDR3 is CASSRQESSGNTIYF. For the CDR3, the DNA is TGTGCCAGCAGCCGTCAGGAAAGCTCTGGAAACACCATATATTTT.

This clonotype was picked up a small number of times. This chain links TRBV15 with TRBJ2-1, with a possible D match to TRBD2 (6 bases). CDR3 length: 13 amino acids. Germline values: CDR1 LNHNV, CDR2 YYDKDF (reference sequence). Trimming removed 8 bases from V and 4 bases from J, with 12 bases in between. CDR3 sequence reads: CATRSGVYNEQFF. Here the CDR3 DNA reads TGTGCCACCCGATCGGGAGTGTACAATGAGCAGTTCTTC.

This clonotype was observed many times. The chain couples TRBV20-1 to TRBJ1-2; D might be TRBD1 (6 bases). V lost 6 bases and J 3 bases, leaving 14 bases between the germline ends. Germline CDR1 and CDR2: DFQATT and SNEGSKA (reference sequence). This CDR3 is built from 13 residues. This CDR3 is CSAEQGMDYGYTF. CDR3 sequence (DNA): TGCAGTGCAGAACAGGGCATGGACTATGGCTACACCTTC.

The V call is TRBV5-1, the J call TRBJ1-1; tentatively, D is TRBD1 (5 bases). Germline CDR1 SGHRS, CDR2 YFSETQ. The CDR3 sequence is 12 residues long. The ends were cut back, 5 bases at V and 2 bases at J, with 7 bases in the middle. CDR3 residues: CASRGDNTEAFF. Written as DNA, the CDR3 is TGCGCCAGCAGAGGGGACAACACTGAAGCTTTCTTT.

The rearrangement links TRBV4-3 to TRBJ1-2, with a possible D match to TRBD1 (5 bases). V was clipped by 5 bases and J by 6 bases, with 19 bases between them. The CDR3 is made up of 15 amino acids. CDR1 and CDR2 from the germline V gene are LGHNA and YSLEER. CDR3 sequence reads: CASSLQASVNDGYTF. DNA of the CDR3: TGCGCCAGCAGCTTACAGGCATCGGTCAACGATGGCTACACCTTC.

The chain has TRBV20-1 and TRBJ2-7; D perhaps matches TRBD2 (6 bases). Germline values: CDR1 DFQATT, CDR2 SNEGSKA (reference sequence). With 0 bases removed from V and 2 bases from J, the gap between germline ends came to 17 bases. The CDR3 is 16 amino acids. CDR3 in amino acids: CSARDRPGLQPYEQYF. DNA of the CDR3: TGCAGTGCTAGAGATCGACCGGGACTTCAACCCTACGAGCAGTACTTC.

This clonotype has only a few counts. The rearrangement links TRBV7-3 to TRBJ2-1; 9 bases line up with TRBD1. The CDR3 runs 17 residues. Germline trimming cut 1 base from V and 3 bases from J; bases unmatched to any gene: 7. In germline, CDR1 is SGHTA, CDR2 FQGTGA. The CDR3 region is CASSLKGRDRVYNEQFF. The CDR3 DNA is TGTGCCAGCAGCTTAAAAGGGAGGGACAGGGTCTACAATGAGCAGTTCTTC.

This chain uses TRBV11-1 with TRBJ1-2, with TRBD1 matching over 7 bases. V shed 5 bases and J 8 bases; nucleotides not matched to a gene: 8. The V gene's germline CDR1 is SGHAT and CDR2 FQDESV (reference sequence). CDR3 length: 13 residues. In DNA form, the CDR3 reads TGTGCCAGCAGCGTAGGGGGCAGGCTCGGCTACACCTTC. As protein: CASSVGGRLGYTF.

The rearrangement links TRBV5-6 to TRBJ1-5, with D maybe TRBD1 (6 bases). The CDR3 loop spans 16 amino acids. The germline gives CDR1 SGHDT, CDR2 YYEEEE. The ends were cut back, 1 base at V and 7 bases at J, with 18 bases in the middle. In nucleotides, the CDR3 is TGTGCCAGCAGCTTGTTTAGTAGTGACAGGAACCAGCCCCAGCATTTT. Translated, it gives CASSLFSSDRNQPQHF.

The V and J genes are TRBV7-2 and TRBJ1-1, with a possible D match to TRBD1 (5 bases). Trimming left V 2 bases short and J 4 bases short, with 14 bases between. The CDR3 runs to 15 residues. CDR1 SGHTA and CDR2 FQGNSA come from the germline V gene. The CDR3 reads CASSLSRSGGTEAFF. The CDR3 DNA reads TGTGCCAGCAGCTTATCACGTTCGGGGGGCACTGAAGCTTTCTTT.

This clonotype turned up a few times. This may stem from a read error, because a much larger clone lies one nucleotide away. This sequence joins TRBV6-6 and TRBJ2-3; 12 positions agree with TRBD2. The germline V gene encodes CDR1 MNHNY and CDR2 SVGAGI (reference sequence). Unmatched junction bases numbered 9, after V lost 6 bases and J lost 2 bases. The CDR3 loop spans 17 amino acids. CDR3 sequence (DNA): TGTGCCAGCAGAGTTAGCCTAGCGGGGGGGATCACAGATACGCAGTATTTT. Amino acid sequence: CASRVSLAGGITDTQYF.

A few counts support this clonotype. This chain's CDR3 is CSVEIQGTGELFF. In nucleotides, the CDR3 is TGCAGCGTTGAGATACAGGGAACCGGGGAGCTGTTTTTT. V gene TRBV29-1 combines with J gene TRBJ2-2, with TRBD1 as a possible D gene (6 bases). Looked up from germline, CDR1 is SQVTM and CDR2 is ANQGSEA. Trimming removed 3 bases from V and 5 bases from J, with 10 bases in between. The CDR3 totals 13 residues.

Notes on this clonotype: With a much larger clone just one base away, this may be a read error. This sequence joins TRBV6-6 and TRBJ1-2, with TRBD1 matching 10 bases. Per germline, CDR1 MNHNY and CDR2 SVGAGI (reference sequence). This CDR3 is built from 13 residues. CDR3 nucleotide sequence: TGTGCCAGCAGTCGACAGGGGGCGGCTGGCTGCACCTTC. Protein product: CASSRQGAAGCTF.

This clonotype was detected many times. The V gene is TRBV6-5, the J gene TRBJ2-1, with a weak D call TRBD2 (6 bases). CDR3 length equals 15 residues. Germline CDR1 is MNHEY and CDR2 is SVGAGI. The germline V and J ends were trimmed by 0 bases and 5 bases, with 11 bases remaining between them. The CDR3 sequence is CASSYSRLGHNEQFF. DNA for the CDR3: TGTGCCAGCAGTTACTCTAGACTAGGCCACAATGAGCAGTTCTTC.

The V and J genes are TRBV29-1 and TRBJ2-1; D unresolved. Germline CDR1 SQVTM, CDR2 ANQGSEA. This CDR3 has 13 amino acids. The CDR3 DNA follows: TGCAGTATCATCACGGTGGTTGTTGGTGAGCAGTTCTTC. Protein: CSIITVVVGEQFF.

This clonotype was recorded a few times. The V and J genes are TRBV7-2 and TRBJ2-1, with a tentative D call TRBD1 (5 bases). In germline, CDR1 is SGHTA, CDR2 FQGNSA. Trimming took 3 bases from V and 10 from J, leaving 13 bases between them. CDR3 size: 13 residues. CDR3 region: CASSFAGKDEQFF. In DNA form, the CDR3 reads TGTGCCAGCAGCTTTGCAGGGAAAGACGAGCAGTTCTTC.

This sequence joins TRBV7-9 and TRBJ2-1; maybe TRBD1 (5 bases). This CDR3 has 15 residues. Germline lookup yields CDR1 SEHNR and CDR2 FQNEAQ (reference sequence). Trimming stripped 6 bases from V and 0 bases from J, with 12 bases between. DNA of the CDR3: TGTGCCAGCAGTCACACCAGGGTCTCCTACAATGAGCAGTTCTTC. Translated, it gives CASSHTRVSYNEQFF.

The CDR3 bases are TGTGCCAGCAGCGGTCGAGGGTCCTTGAGCGAGACCCAGTACTTC. This gives the protein CASSGRGSLSETQYF. The gene calls are TRBV2 and TRBJ2-5; a weak D match, TRBD2 (5 bases). CDR3 size: 15 residues. Deletions cut 6 bases from V and 5 bases from J, with 19 bases between. Per the germline V gene, CDR1 is SNHLY and CDR2 is FYNNEI.

V and J are TRBV20-1 and TRBJ2-5; 8 bases are a match to TRBD1. Trimming cost V 3 bases and J 11 bases; bases outside gene matches: 14. The length of the CDR3 is 14 residues. CDR1 is DFQATT, CDR2 SNEGSKA, per germline (reference sequence). The CDR3 here is CSARSVTGVNEQYF. CDR3 coding DNA: TGCAGTGCTAGGTCCGTGACAGGGGTCAATGAGCAGTACTTC.

This clonotype was seen a handful of times. The J gene is TRBJ2-1, the V gene TRBV6-6; TRBD2 is a possible D gene (5 bases). CDR1 MNHNY and CDR2 SVGAGI come from the germline V gene (reference sequence). The CDR3 extends over 14 amino acids. V was trimmed by 7 bases and J by 8 bases, leaving 18 bases between them. Written as DNA, the CDR3 is TGTGCCAGCACCCTTGACGGGATCAGAGATGAGCAGTTCTTC. This translates into CASTLDGIRDEQFF.